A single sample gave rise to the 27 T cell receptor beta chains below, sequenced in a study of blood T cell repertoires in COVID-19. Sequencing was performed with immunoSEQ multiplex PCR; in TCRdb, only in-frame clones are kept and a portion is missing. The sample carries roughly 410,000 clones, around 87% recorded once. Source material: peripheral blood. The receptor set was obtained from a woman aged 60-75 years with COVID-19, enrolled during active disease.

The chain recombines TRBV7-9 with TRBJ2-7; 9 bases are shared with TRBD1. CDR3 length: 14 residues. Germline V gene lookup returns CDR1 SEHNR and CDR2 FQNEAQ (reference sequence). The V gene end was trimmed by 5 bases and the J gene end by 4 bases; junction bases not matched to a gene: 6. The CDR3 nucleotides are TGTGCCAGCAGCGCCGGGACAGGGAAGTACGAGCAGTACTTC. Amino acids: CASSAGTGKYEQYF.

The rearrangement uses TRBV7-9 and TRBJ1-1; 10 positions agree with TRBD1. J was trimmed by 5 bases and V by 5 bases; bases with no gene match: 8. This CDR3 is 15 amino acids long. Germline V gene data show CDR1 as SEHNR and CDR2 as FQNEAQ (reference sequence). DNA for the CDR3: TGTGCCAGCAGCCCTGACAGGGGGCGCCGGACTGAAGCTTTCTTT. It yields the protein CASSPDRGRRTEAFF.

This CDR3 reads CASSPGSGGHQPQHF. The CDR3 DNA is TGTGCCAGCTCACCAGGTTCGGGGGGCCATCAGCCCCAGCATTTT. This rearrangement joins TRBV18 to TRBJ1-5; maybe TRBD1 (6 bases). V shed 2 bases and J shed 5 bases, with 13 bases lying between them. Germline assignment: CDR1 KGHSH and CDR2 LQKENI. The CDR3 spans 15 residues.

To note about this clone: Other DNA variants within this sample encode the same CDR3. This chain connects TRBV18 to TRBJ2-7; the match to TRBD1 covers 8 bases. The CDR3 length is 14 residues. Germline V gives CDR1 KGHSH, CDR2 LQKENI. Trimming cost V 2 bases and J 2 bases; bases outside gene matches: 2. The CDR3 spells CASSPSQGAYEQYF. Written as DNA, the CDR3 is TGTGCCAGCTCACCATCACAGGGGGCCTACGAGCAGTACTTC.

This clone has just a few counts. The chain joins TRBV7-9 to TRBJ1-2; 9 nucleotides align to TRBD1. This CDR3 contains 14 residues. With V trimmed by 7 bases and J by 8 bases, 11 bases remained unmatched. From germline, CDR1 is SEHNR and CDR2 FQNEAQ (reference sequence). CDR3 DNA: TGTGCCAGCATCTCTTCCGGGACAGGGAAGGGCTACACCTTC. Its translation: CASISSGTGKGYTF.

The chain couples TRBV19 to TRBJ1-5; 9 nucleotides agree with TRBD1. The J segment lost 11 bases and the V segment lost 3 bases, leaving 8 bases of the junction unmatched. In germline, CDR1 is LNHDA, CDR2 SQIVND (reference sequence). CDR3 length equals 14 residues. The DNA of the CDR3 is TGTGCCAGTAGTATGGACAGGGGCAGAATGGCCCAGCATTTT. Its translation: CASSMDRGRMAQHF.

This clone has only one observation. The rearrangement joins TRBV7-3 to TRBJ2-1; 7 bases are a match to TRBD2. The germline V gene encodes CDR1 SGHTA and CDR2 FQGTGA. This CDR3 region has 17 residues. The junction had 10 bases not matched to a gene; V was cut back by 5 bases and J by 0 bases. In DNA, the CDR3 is TGTGCCAGCAGCGCCTCAAAGCGGGGCGACTCCTACAATGAGCAGTTCTTC. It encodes CASSASKRGDSYNEQFF.

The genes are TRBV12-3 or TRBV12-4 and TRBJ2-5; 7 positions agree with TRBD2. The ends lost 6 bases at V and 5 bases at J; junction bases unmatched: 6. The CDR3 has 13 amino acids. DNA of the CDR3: TGTGCCAGCAGCCCGCCCGGGGGGGAGACCCAGTACTTC. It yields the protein CASSPPGGETQYF.

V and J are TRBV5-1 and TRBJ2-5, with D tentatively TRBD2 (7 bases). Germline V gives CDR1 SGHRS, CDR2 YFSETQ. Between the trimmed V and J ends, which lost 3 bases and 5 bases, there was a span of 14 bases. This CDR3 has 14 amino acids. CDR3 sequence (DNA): TGCGCCAGCAGCTCCGGGGGGCGCGGGGAGACCCAGTACTTC. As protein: CASSSGGRGETQYF.

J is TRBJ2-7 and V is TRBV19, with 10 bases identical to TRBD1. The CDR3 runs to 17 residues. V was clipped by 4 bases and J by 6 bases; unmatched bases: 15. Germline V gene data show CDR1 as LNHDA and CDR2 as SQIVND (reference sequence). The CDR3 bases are TGTGCCAGTAGTACTCTCCGGTCCGGGACAGGGGTAGGCGAGCAGTACTTC. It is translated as CASSTLRSGTGVGEQYF.

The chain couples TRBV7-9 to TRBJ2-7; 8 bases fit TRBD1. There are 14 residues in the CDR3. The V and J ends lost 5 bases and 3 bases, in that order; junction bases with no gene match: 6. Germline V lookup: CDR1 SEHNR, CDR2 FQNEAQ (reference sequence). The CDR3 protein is CASSPWTGSYEQYF. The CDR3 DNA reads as TGTGCCAGCAGCCCGTGGACAGGGAGCTACGAGCAGTACTTC.

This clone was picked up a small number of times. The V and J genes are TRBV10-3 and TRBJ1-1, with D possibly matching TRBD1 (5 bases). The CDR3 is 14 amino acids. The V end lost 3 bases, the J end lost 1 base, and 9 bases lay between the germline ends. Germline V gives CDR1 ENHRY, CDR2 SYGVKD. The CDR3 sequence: CAISDLTANTEAFF. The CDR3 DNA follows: TGTGCCATCAGTGATCTGACAGCGAACACTGAAGCTTTCTTT.

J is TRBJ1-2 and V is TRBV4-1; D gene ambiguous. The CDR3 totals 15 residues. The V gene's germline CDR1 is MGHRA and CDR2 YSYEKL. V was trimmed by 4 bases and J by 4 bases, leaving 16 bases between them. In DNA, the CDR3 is TGCGCCAGCAGCCCTGCCGAGAGGAGCAGCTATGGCTACACCTTC. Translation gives CASSPAERSSYGYTF.

This CDR3 reads CASSYTGITDTQYF. The CDR3 DNA is TGTGCCAGCAGCTATACAGGGATCACAGATACGCAGTATTTT. The chain carries TRBV3-1 (or the pseudogene TRBV3-2) and TRBJ2-3, with a tentative D call TRBD1 (6 bases). Germline CDR1 and CDR2: LGHDT and YNNKEL (reference sequence). The CDR3 loop spans 14 amino acids. Trimming shortened V by 5 bases and J by 2 bases, and 11 bases separated the two germline ends.

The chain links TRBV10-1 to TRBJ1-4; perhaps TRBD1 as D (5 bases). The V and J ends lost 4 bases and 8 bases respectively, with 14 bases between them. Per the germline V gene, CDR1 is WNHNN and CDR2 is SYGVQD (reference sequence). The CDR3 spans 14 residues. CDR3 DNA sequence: TGCGCCAGCAGTGTAGGGGTCGTGCGGGAAAAACTGTTTTTT. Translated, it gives CASSVGVVREKLFF.

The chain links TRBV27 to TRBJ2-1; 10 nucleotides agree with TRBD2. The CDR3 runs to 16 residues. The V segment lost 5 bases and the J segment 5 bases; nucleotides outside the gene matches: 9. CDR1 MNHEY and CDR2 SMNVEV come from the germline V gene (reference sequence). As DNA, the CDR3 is TGTGCCAGCAGTCCCCCCTTAGCGGGGGGCCACAATGAGCAGTTCTTC. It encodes CASSPPLAGGHNEQFF.

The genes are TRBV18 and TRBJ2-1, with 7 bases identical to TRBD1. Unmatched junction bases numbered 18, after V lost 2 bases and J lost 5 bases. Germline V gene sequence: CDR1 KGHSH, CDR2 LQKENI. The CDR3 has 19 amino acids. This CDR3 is CASSPVPHRQGTEHNEQFF. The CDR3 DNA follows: TGTGCCAGCTCACCAGTCCCCCACCGACAGGGTACCGAGCACAATGAGCAGTTCTTC.

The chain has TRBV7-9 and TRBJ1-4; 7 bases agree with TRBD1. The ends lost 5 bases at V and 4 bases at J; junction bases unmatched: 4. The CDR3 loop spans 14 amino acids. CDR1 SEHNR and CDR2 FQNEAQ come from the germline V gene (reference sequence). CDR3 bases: TGTGCCAGCAGCCTGGGACAGTATAATGAAAAACTGTTTTTT. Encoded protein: CASSLGQYNEKLFF.

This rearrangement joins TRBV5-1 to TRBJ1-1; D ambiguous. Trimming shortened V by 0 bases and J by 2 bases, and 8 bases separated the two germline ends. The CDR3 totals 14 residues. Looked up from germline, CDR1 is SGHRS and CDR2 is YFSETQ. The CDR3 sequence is CASSLEPTNTEAFF. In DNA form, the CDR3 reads TGCGCCAGCAGCTTGGAGCCTACCAACACTGAAGCTTTCTTT.

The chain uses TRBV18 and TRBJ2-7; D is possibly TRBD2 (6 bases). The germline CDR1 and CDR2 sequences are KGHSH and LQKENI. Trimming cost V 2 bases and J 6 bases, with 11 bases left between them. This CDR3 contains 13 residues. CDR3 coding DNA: TGTGCCAGCTCACCAGTCAGGGAGGTCGAGCAGTACTTC. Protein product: CASSPVREVEQYF.

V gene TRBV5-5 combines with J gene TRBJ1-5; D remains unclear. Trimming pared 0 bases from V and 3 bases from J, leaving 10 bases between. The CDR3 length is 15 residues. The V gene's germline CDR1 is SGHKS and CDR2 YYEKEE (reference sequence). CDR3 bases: TGTGCCAGCAGCTTGGACAGTCGGGACAATCAGCCCCAGCATTTT. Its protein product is CASSLDSRDNQPQHF. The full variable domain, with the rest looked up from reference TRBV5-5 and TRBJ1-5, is DAGVTQSPTHLIKTRGQQVTLRCSPISGHKSVSWYQQVLGQGPQFIFQYYEKEERGRGNFPDRFSARQFPNYSSELNVNALLLGDSALYLCASSLDSRDNQPQHFGDGTRLSIL.

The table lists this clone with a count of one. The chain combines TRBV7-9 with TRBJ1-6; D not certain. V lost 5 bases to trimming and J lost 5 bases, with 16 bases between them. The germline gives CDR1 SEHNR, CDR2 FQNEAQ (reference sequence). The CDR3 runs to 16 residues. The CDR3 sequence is CASSEKVGGDNSPLHF. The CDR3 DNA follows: TGTGCCAGCAGCGAAAAGGTGGGCGGGGATAATTCACCCCTCCACTTT.

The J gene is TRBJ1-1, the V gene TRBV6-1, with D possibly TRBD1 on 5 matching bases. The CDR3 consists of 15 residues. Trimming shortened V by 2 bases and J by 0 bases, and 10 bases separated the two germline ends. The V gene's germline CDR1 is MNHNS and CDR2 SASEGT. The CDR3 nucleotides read TGTGCCAGCAGTGAAATCCCAGGGATGAACACTGAAGCTTTCTTT. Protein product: CASSEIPGMNTEAFF.

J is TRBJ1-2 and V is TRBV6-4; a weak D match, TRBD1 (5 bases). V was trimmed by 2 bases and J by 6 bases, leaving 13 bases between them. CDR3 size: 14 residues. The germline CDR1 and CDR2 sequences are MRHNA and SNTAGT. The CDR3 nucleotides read TGTGCCAGCAGTGACAGCCAGGGATTTAATGGCTACACCTTC. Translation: CASSDSQGFNGYTF.

The CDR3 loop reads CASSSQGGNTIYF. The CDR3 DNA reads as TGTGCCAGCAGTTCACAGGGCGGAAACACCATATATTTT. The chain is built from TRBV6-5 and TRBJ1-3, with a weak D call TRBD1 (6 bases). V lost 4 bases to trimming and J lost 4 bases, with 8 bases between them. This CDR3 is 13 amino acids long. Germline-derived CDR1 and CDR2 are MNHEY and SVGAGI.

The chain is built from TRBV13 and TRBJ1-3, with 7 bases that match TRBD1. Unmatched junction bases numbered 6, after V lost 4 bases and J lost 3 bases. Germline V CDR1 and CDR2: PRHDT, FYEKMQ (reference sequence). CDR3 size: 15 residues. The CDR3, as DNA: TGTGCCAGCAGCTCCCGACAGGGAAGTGGAAACACCATATATTTT. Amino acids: CASSSRQGSGNTIYF.

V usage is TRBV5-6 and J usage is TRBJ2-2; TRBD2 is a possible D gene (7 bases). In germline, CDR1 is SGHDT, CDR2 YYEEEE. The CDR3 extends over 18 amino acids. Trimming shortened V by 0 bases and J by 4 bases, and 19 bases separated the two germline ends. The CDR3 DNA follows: TGTGCCAGCAGCTTGGAGGTCCGGGCGGGGGCCCTCACCGGGGAGCTGTTTTTT. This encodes CASSLEVRAGALTGELFF.